This T cell receptor beta chain was observed in a study of human T cells and chemical hapten exposure. This clonotype appeared a few times. Documented time point: patch test 1, 2 weeks after DPC sensitization. Noted treatment: therapeutic diphenylcyclopropenone sensitization with weekly scalp DPC. V was pared by 1 base and J by 1 base, with 8 bases between. The germline V gene has CDR1 MGHRA and CDR2 YSYEKL. This CDR3 is built from 16 residues. Per the original methods: Counting gave a median of around 100,000 TCRs per sample, with values ranging from roughly 20,000 to 750,000. Each CDR3 protein is one row after TCRdb ran MiXCR on the RACE reads. In this record, the V and J calls reflect TCRdb's handling and not the investigators' own analysis. Of fewer than 100,000 distinct CDR3 sequences in the sample, 12% are singletons; the top ten hold over 2%.

This clonotype was sampled from a woman in her thirties or forties with alopecia areata. Some clones in this sample may be carry-over from other donors' samples. The chain has TRBV4-1 and TRBJ1-6; possible D gene TRBD1, 5 bases. Sequencing used whole blood, obtained in connection with sensitization to the hapten diphenylcyclopropenone (DPC). CDR3 amino acids: CASSQGGTSYNSPLHF. The CDR3 nucleotides are TGCGCCAGCAGCCAAGGGGGCACGTCCTATAATTCACCCCTCCACTTT.